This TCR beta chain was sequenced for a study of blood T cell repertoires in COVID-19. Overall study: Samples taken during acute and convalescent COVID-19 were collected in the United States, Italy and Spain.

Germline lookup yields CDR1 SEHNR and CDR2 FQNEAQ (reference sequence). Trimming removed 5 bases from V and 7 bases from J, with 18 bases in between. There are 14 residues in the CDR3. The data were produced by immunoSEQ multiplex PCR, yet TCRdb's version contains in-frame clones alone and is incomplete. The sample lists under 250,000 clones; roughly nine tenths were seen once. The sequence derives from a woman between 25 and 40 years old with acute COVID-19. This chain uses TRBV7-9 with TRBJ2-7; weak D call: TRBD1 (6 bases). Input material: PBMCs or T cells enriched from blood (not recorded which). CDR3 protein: CASSPRDNLNEQYF. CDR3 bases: TGTGCCAGCAGCCCTCGGGACAATTTAAATGAGCAGTACTTC.